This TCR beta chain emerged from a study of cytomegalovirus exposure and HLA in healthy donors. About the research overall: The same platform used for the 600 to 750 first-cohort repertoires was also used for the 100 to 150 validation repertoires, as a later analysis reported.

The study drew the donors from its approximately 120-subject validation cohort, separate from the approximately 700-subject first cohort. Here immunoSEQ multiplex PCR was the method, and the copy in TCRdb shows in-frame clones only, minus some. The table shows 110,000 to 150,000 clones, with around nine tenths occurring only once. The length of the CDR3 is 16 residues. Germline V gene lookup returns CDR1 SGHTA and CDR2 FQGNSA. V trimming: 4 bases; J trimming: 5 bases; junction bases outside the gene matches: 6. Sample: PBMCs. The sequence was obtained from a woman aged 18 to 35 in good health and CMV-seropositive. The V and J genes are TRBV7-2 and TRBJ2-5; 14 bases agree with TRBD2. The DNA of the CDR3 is TGTGCCAGCAGCTCGGGACTAGCGGGGGTCGTCGAGACCCAGTACTTC. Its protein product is CASSSGLAGVVETQYF.